This T cell receptor (beta chain) emerged from a study of identical twins listed by TCRdb under 2016. Background on the whole study: TCR alpha and beta repertoires from monozygotic twins, unrelated adults of various ages and cord blood were deep-sequenced to test whether fetal clonotypes persist. To rule out contamination, replicate twin experiments were performed at different times with different library preparation protocols.

All donors were healthy Caucasians. The twin cohort comprised three pairs of female monozygotic twins, all aged about 18 to 29 years. RNA for TCR libraries was isolated from peripheral blood mononuclear cells. V loses 1 base, J loses 8 bases, and the germline ends lie 14 bases apart. The CDR3 covers 15 residues, taking in both the cysteine and the phenylalanine. Here the CDR3 DNA is all that survives: 45 bases in frame from base 1. The germline V gene sets CDR1 to SGHVS and CDR2 to FNYEAQ. With regard to this clonotype: Its antigen remains undetermined. Within one base of it there is no much larger clone, and no base qualities were kept.

Here is what the overall study found, with its caveats: A weaker excess of twin sharing was found in beta out-of-frame sequences because the signal-to-noise ratio was lowered by fewer shared sequences. Zero-insertion analyses could be partly confounded by invariant T cells such as MAIT and iNKT, though diverse VJ usage argued against such confounding for most clonotypes. Because the same donors could not be followed over many years, the conclusions relied on cross-sectional statistical analysis. Fewer insertions were carried by abundant cord blood beta clonotypes, a similar but weaker trend appeared in young adult naive repertoires, and no such trend appeared in memory repertoires. Out-of-frame TCR alpha sequences shared between twins showed an excess of low generation-probability sequences compared with coincidental sharing between unrelated individuals. Recombination models systematically underestimated out-of-frame TCR alpha sharing in monozygotic twins but agreed with sharing between unrelated individuals.

Library creation used 5' RACE. Data came from an Illumina HiSeq 2000. A universal primer binding site was introduced by template switching, and a unique molecular identifier was present in the final cDNA, enabling accurate counting of TCR cDNA molecules. Specific primers in the conserved constant-segment region were used to synthesize first-strand cDNA for the TCR alpha and beta chains. Each cDNA library was double barcoded, with a SMART-Mk sample barcode plus Illumina barcodes, to control for contamination. Two successive PCR steps introduced TruSeq adapter sequences along with Illumina sample barcodes. TCR alpha and beta cDNA libraries were sequenced on the Illumina HiSeq platform with custom primers. The study's processing was this. MiGEC was used to process raw reads and extract unique molecular identifiers, and MiXCR was used to find CDR3 positions. For each individual, recombination models were inferred using an EM algorithm with the repgenHMM and IGoR tools. Shared clonotypes were analyzed with the tcR package in R, and sharing was normalized by the product of cloneset sizes. Out-of-frame nonproductive sequences were analyzed to study raw recombination free of thymic and clonal selection effects. TCRdb reanalyzed the raw reads on its own, using fastp at Q25 for trimming and MiXCR for clone calling, and kept in-frame beta chains. Here each entry gathers all rows of one CDR3 protein and keeps the most common genes and DNA. TCRdb, not the original authors, processed these V and J calls. The sample records 700,000 or so distinct CDR3 sequences, 8.6% of which are singletons. The leading ten clones occupy 0.8% to 1% of the sample.

These same records also appear under a second study, on yellow fever vaccine responses in identical twins. The second paper states: According to the authors, in identical twins the way T cells responded to vaccination appeared partly convergent and partly personalized. In the study, vaccine-responding T cell clones were precisely tracked in identical twins.

In this chain, TRBV7-6 is recombined with TRBJ1-4; TRBD1 is a weak D gene call, 5 bases matching. Sequencing used PBMCs. The TCR sequence derives from a woman aged 18-29 years in good health. The CDR3 protein is CASSLGGSFGEKLFF. At the DNA level, the sequence is TGTGCCAGCAGCTTAGGGGGGAGTTTCGGGGAAAAACTGTTTTTT.